The T cell receptor beta chain under discussion was sequenced for a study of lymphopenia after photon versus proton radiotherapy. Regarding this clone: What it binds is not known.

Study-wide results and limits: Larger post-nadir TCR diversity loss correlated inversely with survival in deceased patients. Under photons, naive T cells and diversity fell while effector/memory populations rose. After lymphocyte nadir, photon-treated repertoires showed oligoclonal expansion, especially CD8+ Temra.

Using immunoSEQ multiplex PCR, the repertoire was profiled, and TCRdb retains in-frame clones only, with some absent. The sample has approximately 65,000 clones; about 90% are singletons. V gave up 6 bases and J gave up 4 bases, with 18 bases separating them. Germline V gives CDR1 MNHEY, CDR2 SMNVEV (reference sequence). The CDR3 is made up of 15 amino acids. Sequenced here: peripheral blood, sampled from a patient treated with proton-based radiotherapy. The receptor was isolated from an older man with esophageal cancer. This sequence joins TRBV27 and TRBJ1-2, with D tentatively TRBD1 (6 bases). DNA of the CDR3: TGTGCCAGCAGCATGGTCGGGGGGCTAGCCTATGGCTACACCTTC. It codes for CASSMVGGLAYGYTF.